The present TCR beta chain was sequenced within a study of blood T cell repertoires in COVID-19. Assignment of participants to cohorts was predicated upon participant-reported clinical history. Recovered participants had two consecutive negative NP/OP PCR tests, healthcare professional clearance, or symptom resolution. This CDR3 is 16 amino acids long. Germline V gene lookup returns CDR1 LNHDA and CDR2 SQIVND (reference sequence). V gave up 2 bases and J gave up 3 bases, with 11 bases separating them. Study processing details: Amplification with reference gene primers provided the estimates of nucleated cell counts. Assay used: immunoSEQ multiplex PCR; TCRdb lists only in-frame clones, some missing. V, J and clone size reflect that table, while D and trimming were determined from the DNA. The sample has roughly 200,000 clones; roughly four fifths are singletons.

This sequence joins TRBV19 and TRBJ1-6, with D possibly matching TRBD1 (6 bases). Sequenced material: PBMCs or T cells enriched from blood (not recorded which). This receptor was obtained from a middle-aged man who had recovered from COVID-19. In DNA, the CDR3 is TGTGCCAGTAGTATATCGGGGGGCGACTATAATTCACCCCTCCACTTT. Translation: CASSISGGDYNSPLHF.